This TCR beta chain was identified during a study of blood T cell repertoires in COVID-19. Whole-study context: PBMCs, B-cell-depleted T cells, or T cells provided the cDNA or gDNA that made up the material.

The CDR3 has 14 amino acids. Looked up from germline, CDR1 is KGHSH and CDR2 is LQKENI. With 1 base removed from V and 4 bases from J, the gap between germline ends came to 10 bases. Using immunoSEQ multiplex PCR, the repertoire was profiled, and TCRdb retains in-frame clones only, with some absent. The sample yields some 150,000 clones, roughly 80% seen once. The specimen sequenced was peripheral blood. The clonotype comes from a woman aged 55-70 years with acute or convalescent COVID-19. The V gene is TRBV18, the J gene TRBJ1-1; D is undetermined. The CDR3 reads CASSPREVSTEAFF. CDR3 sequence (DNA): TGTGCCAGCTCACCACGGGAGGTGAGCACTGAAGCTTTCTTT.